This T cell receptor beta chain is drawn from a study of blood T cells in healthy people across ages. Study-wide results and limits: Unsorted PBMCs blocked a conclusive comparison of naive and antigen-experienced cells.

PCR was performed a second time for about 7 to 11 cycles using a sample-barcoded 5' primer and a J-beta primer mix. TCRdb passed the 5' RACE reads through MiXCR, listing each CDR3 protein once. The sample consists of 700,000 or so distinct CDR3 sequences, 40% to 50% of them appearing once. Regarding this clonotype: The target antigen is unknown.

The clonotype was recovered from an elderly man in good health. The sample consisted of blood.

As DNA, the CDR3 is TGCGCCAGCAGCCAAGACGGGGGGGGCTCAGATACGCAGTATTTT. Its protein is CASSQDGGGSDTQYF. V and J are TRBV4-1 and TRBJ2-3; 8 nucleotides line up with TRBD2. V was pared by 0 bases and J by 4 bases, with 3 bases of the junction left unmatched. Germline V CDR1 and CDR2: MGHRA, YSYEKL. This CDR3 comprises 15 residues.